Below, 28 T cell receptor beta chains from the same sample are listed, as sequenced in a study of T cells after yellow fever vaccination. Each CDR3 protein is one row after TCRdb ran MiXCR on the 5' RACE reads. The sample includes over 300,000 distinct CDR3 sequences, 3.6% seen only once; the top ten take roughly a quarter. This material consisted of PBMCs, taken on the day of the yellow fever booster vaccination. All receptors derive from a man between 18 and 29 years old who received the YFV17D yellow fever vaccine.

V and J are TRBV27 and TRBJ1-1, with a possible D match to TRBD1 (6 bases). Germline CDR1 and CDR2: MNHEY and SMNVEV (reference sequence). The CDR3 runs to 14 residues. V was shortened by 5 bases and J by 7 bases, with 17 bases between the two germline ends. This CDR3 reads CASSGQMNLDEAFF. The CDR3 nucleotides are TGTGCCAGCAGTGGACAGATGAATTTGGATGAAGCTTTCTTT.

V gene TRBV5-1 combines with J gene TRBJ1-1, with D possibly being TRBD1 (6 bases). This CDR3 has 12 amino acids. Germline loops: CDR1 SGHRS, CDR2 YFSETQ. V dropped 5 bases and J dropped 5 bases, with 10 bases sitting between them. This CDR3 is CASRGGGTEAFF. The CDR3 DNA sequence: TGCGCCAGCAGAGGGGGGGGGACTGAAGCTTTCTTT. The full variable domain, in which reference TRBV5-1 and TRBJ1-1 provide the parts outside the CDR3, is KAGVTQTPRYLIKTRGQQVTLSCSPISGHRSVSWYQQTPGQGLQFLFEYFSETQRNKGNFPGRFSGRQFSNSRSEMNVSTLELGDSALYLCASRGGGTEAFFGQGTRLTVV.

This clonotype was found many times. The gene calls are TRBV28 and TRBJ1-1; 11 positions agree with TRBD1. This CDR3 has 14 residues. V shed 5 bases and J 11 bases; nucleotides not matched to a gene: 10. CDR1 MDHEN and CDR2 SYDVKM come from the germline V gene. The CDR3 protein is CASSHRDRGIRAFF. The CDR3 DNA reads TGTGCCAGCAGTCACAGGGACAGGGGGATTCGGGCTTTCTTT.

This clonotype was recorded at least ten times. DNA of the CDR3: TGTGCCAGCAGCTTAGTAGCCCCGGCAAGGCGAGAGACCCAGTACTTC. As protein: CASSLVAPARRETQYF. The J gene is TRBJ2-5, the V gene TRBV7-6; D is uncertain. The germline V gene has CDR1 SGHVS and CDR2 FNYEAQ. This CDR3 spans 16 amino acids. The V gene lost 1 base and the J gene lost 4 bases, with 16 bases spanning the gap.

This clonotype was counted a few times. The genes are TRBV20-1 and TRBJ2-1; the D gene is possibly TRBD2 (6 bases). Germline CDR1 and CDR2: DFQATT and SNEGSKA (reference sequence). CDR3 length: 14 amino acids. Trimming took off 5 bases at V and 2 bases at J, with 13 bases between the two ends. The CDR3 nucleotides are TGCAGTGCTGCCTTAGCGGACACCTACAATGAGCAGTTCTTC. Translated: CSAALADTYNEQFF.

This clonotype came up a few times. V is TRBV6-5 and J is TRBJ2-2, with a weak D call TRBD1 (5 bases). The germline V gene encodes CDR1 MNHEY and CDR2 SVGAGI. The CDR3 contains 17 residues. V dropped 5 bases and J dropped 1 base, with 17 bases sitting between them. In DNA form, the CDR3 reads TGTGCCAGCAGTCTTACACGGACAACCTTGAACACCGGGGAGCTGTTTTTT. Its protein is CASSLTRTTLNTGELFF.

This clonotype was found many times. The chain uses TRBV11-2 and TRBJ2-3, with D possibly called TRBD1 or TRBD2 (7 bases each). V lost 4 bases and J lost 5, with 13 bases in between. Germline V gene data show CDR1 as SGHAT and CDR2 as FQNNGV. CDR3 length: 14 amino acids. The CDR3 region has the DNA TGTGCCAGCAGCTCAGGGGGGGCCCGAGATACGCAGTATTTT. Its translation: CASSSGGARDTQYF.

The chain recombines TRBV12-3 or TRBV12-4 with TRBJ2-3, with D perhaps matching TRBD1 or TRBD2 (5 bases each). V was cut by 6 bases and J by 9 bases, with 19 bases left in between. The CDR3 runs 14 residues. The CDR3 bases are TGTGCCAGCAGCCTCTCGAGGGGCCAACCGACGCAGTATTTT. It specifies CASSLSRGQPTQYF.

This clonotype was counted ten times or more. The V call is TRBV7-2, the J call TRBJ2-1; D is ambiguous. The V and J ends lost 3 bases and 8 bases respectively, with 5 bases between them. The CDR3 is 11 amino acids. In germline, CDR1 is SGHTA, CDR2 FQGNSA. CDR3 coding DNA: TGTGCCAGCAGCTTTAGGTATGAGCAGTTCTTC. Translated: CASSFRYEQFF.

This clonotype was seen many times. This may come from a read error, since a much larger clone is one base off. V is TRBV18 and J is TRBJ1-1; D not resolved. V lost 2 bases, J lost 1 base, and 2 bases lay in between. The CDR3 extends over 12 amino acids. Germline values: CDR1 KGHSH, CDR2 LQKENI. CDR3 nucleotide sequence: TGTGCCAGCTCACCATGGAACACTGAAGCTTTCTTT. This encodes CASSPWNTEAFF.

This clonotype was seen more than once but under ten times. This rearrangement joins TRBV24-1 to TRBJ2-2; D is perhaps TRBD1 (6 bases). Trimming removed 4 bases at V and 3 bases at J, with 14 bases between. Germline CDR1 reads KGHDR; CDR2 reads SFDVKD. The CDR3 totals 16 residues. The chain's CDR3 is CATSDYRVVDTGELFF. The DNA for the CDR3 is TGTGCCACCAGTGACTACAGGGTTGTGGACACCGGGGAGCTGTTTTTT.

J is TRBJ1-5 and V is TRBV18; D gene uncertain. Germline V gives CDR1 KGHSH, CDR2 LQKENI. CDR3 length: 18 residues. Trimming cost V 3 bases and J 2 bases, with 20 bases left between them. This CDR3 is CASSPRRPSDMGNQPQHF. In nucleotides, the CDR3 is TGTGCCAGCTCACCGAGGCGCCCGTCTGATATGGGCAATCAGCCCCAGCATTTT.

This clonotype has more than one count but fewer than ten. This chain links TRBV6-1 with TRBJ1-5, with D perhaps matching TRBD1 (5 bases). CDR3 length: 13 amino acids. Germline V CDR1 and CDR2: MNHNS, SASEGT. Deletions cut 10 bases from V and 4 bases from J, with 14 bases between. CDR3 in amino acids: CATGGGWNQPQHF. CDR3 nucleotides: TGTGCCACGGGTGGGGGGTGGAATCAGCCCCAGCATTTT.

This clonotype has at least ten counts. The chain combines TRBV5-6 with TRBJ2-7; D gene ambiguous. CDR3 size: 13 residues. The germline gives CDR1 SGHDT, CDR2 YYEEEE. Between the trimmed V and J ends, which lost 2 bases and 2 bases, there was a span of 8 bases. The CDR3 nucleotides read TGTGCCAGCAGCTTCGACGAAACCTACGAGCAGTACTTC. As protein: CASSFDETYEQYF.

This clonotype was recorded a few times. J is TRBJ2-7 and V is TRBV3-1; a weak D match, TRBD2 (5 bases). V dropped 3 bases and J dropped 7 bases, with 16 bases sitting between them. Per the germline V gene, CDR1 is LGHDT and CDR2 is YNNKEL (reference sequence). This CDR3 has 14 residues. The CDR3 DNA follows: TGTGCCAGCAGCCACCATCCGGGGATACGGGAGCAGTACTTC. Protein sequence: CASSHHPGIREQYF.

This clonotype was counted many times. This chain links TRBV11-2 with TRBJ1-1; 7 nucleotides match TRBD1. Per the germline V gene, CDR1 is SGHAT and CDR2 is FQNNGV. Trimming at V came to 6 bases and at J to 4 bases, leaving 20 bases not matched to a gene. This CDR3 has 18 amino acids. The chain's CDR3 is CASSNGGRDRLWSTEAFF. CDR3 DNA: TGTGCCAGCAGTAACGGAGGGCGGGACAGATTGTGGAGCACTGAAGCTTTCTTT.

At least ten counts were recorded for this clonotype. The rearrangement links TRBV5-4 to TRBJ1-2; D is ambiguous. V shed 4 bases and J shed 3 bases, with 13 bases lying between them. Germline loops: CDR1 SGHNT, CDR2 YYREEE (reference sequence). There are 14 residues in the CDR3. CDR3 loop: CASSGPPAYYGYTF. CDR3 in DNA: TGTGCCAGCAGCGGGCCCCCTGCTTACTATGGCTACACCTTC.

This clonotype has ten or more counts. V gene TRBV6-1 combines with J gene TRBJ2-7; no clear D. The germline V gene encodes CDR1 MNHNS and CDR2 SASEGT. Trimming shortened V by 0 bases and J by 3 bases, and 12 bases separated the two germline ends. There are 15 residues in the CDR3. The CDR3 DNA follows: TGTGCCAGCAGTGAAGCGCCGGGCCCCTTCTACGAGCAGTACGTC. Amino acid sequence: CASSEAPGPFYEQYV.

This clonotype showed up many times. The V gene is TRBV6-5, the J gene TRBJ2-3; D uncertain. V was pared by 2 bases and J by 6 bases, with 15 bases between. Germline CDR1 reads MNHEY; CDR2 reads SVGAGI. CDR3 size: 15 residues. The CDR3 loop is CASSYATHGSDTQYF. CDR3 in DNA: TGTGCCAGCAGTTACGCAACCCATGGCTCGGATACGCAGTATTTT.

This clonotype was detected many times. The V call is TRBV3-1, the J call TRBJ2-3, with TRBD2 as a possible D gene (6 bases). Trimming took 3 bases from V and 6 from J, leaving 16 bases between them. CDR1 LGHDT and CDR2 YNNKEL come from the germline V gene (reference sequence). This CDR3 comprises 15 residues. In nucleotides, the CDR3 is TGTGCCAGCAGCCAGCCCGGGACTCGGGGGGATACGCAGTATTTT. It specifies CASSQPGTRGDTQYF.

Many counts were recorded for this clonotype. J is TRBJ1-6 and V is TRBV7-2; 7 bases map to TRBD1. Germline loops: CDR1 SGHTA, CDR2 FQGNSA. This CDR3 is built from 18 residues. Trimming at V came to 5 bases and at J to 1 base, leaving 11 bases not matched to a gene. Here the CDR3 reads CASSTSRQGRSYNSPLHF. The CDR3 DNA is TGTGCCAGCAGCACCTCTAGACAGGGTCGATCCTATAATTCACCCCTCCACTTT.

This clonotype has a count of ten or more. This chain connects TRBV5-1 to TRBJ2-2; D is unclear. Looked up from germline, CDR1 is SGHRS and CDR2 is YFSETQ. Deletions cut 0 bases from V and 6 bases from J, with 6 bases between. The CDR3 has 13 amino acids. The CDR3 spells CASSLEASGELFF. The CDR3 bases are TGCGCCAGCAGCTTGGAAGCGTCCGGGGAGCTGTTTTTT.

CDR3 in DNA: TGTGCCAGCACCCCGGGACACCGAGGGCAAGAGACCCAGTACTTC. It yields the protein CASTPGHRGQETQYF. The chain uses TRBV12-3 or TRBV12-4 and TRBJ2-5; the D gene is possibly TRBD1 (6 bases). V was shortened by 7 bases and J by 2 bases, with 17 bases between the two germline ends. This CDR3 comprises 15 residues.

The chain joins TRBV5-4 to TRBJ2-5; weak D call: TRBD1 (6 bases). The CDR3 extends over 15 amino acids. The V and J ends lost 3 bases and 5 bases respectively, with 17 bases between them. From germline, CDR1 is SGHNT and CDR2 YYREEE (reference sequence). Written as DNA, the CDR3 is TGTGCCAGCAGCTCCTCGACTGCGCAGGGGGAGACCCAGTACTTC. This sequence encodes CASSSSTAQGETQYF.

This clonotype was counted at least ten times. The rearrangement joins TRBV20-1 to TRBJ1-1, with TRBD1 as a possible D gene (5 bases). The germline CDR1 and CDR2 sequences are DFQATT and SNEGSKA (reference sequence). This CDR3 has 14 amino acids. The ends were cut back, 1 base at V and 5 bases at J, with 14 bases in the middle. The CDR3 is CSARAQPGATEAFF. The CDR3 coding sequence is TGCAGTGCTAGAGCTCAGCCCGGGGCTACTGAAGCTTTCTTT.

The chain recombines TRBV4-3 with TRBJ1-2, with D unresolved. The V and J ends lost 0 bases and 7 bases respectively, with 9 bases between them. Germline-derived CDR1 and CDR2 are LGHNA and YSLEER. The CDR3 sequence is 13 residues long. This CDR3 is CASSQETWGGYTF. The CDR3 DNA sequence: TGCGCCAGCAGCCAAGAGACCTGGGGTGGCTACACCTTC.

This clonotype has a count of ten or more. This sequence joins TRBV6-2 or TRBV6-3 and TRBJ2-2; possibly TRBD1 for D (5 bases). CDR3 length: 13 amino acids. From germline, CDR1 is MNHEY and CDR2 SVGEGT. V shed 9 bases and J shed 1 base, with 9 bases lying between them. CDR3 nucleotide sequence: TGTGCCAGTTCTAGGGGGAACACCGGGGAGCTGTTTTTT. It translates to CASSRGNTGELFF.

The sample holds many counts of this clonotype. CDR3 nucleotides: TGTGCCAGCGATGAGGGACGGTGGAATTCACCCCTCCACTTT. It is translated as CASDEGRWNSPLHF. This rearrangement joins TRBV9 to TRBJ1-6; tentative D call: TRBD1 (5 bases). This CDR3 is 14 amino acids long. Germline assignment: CDR1 SGDLS and CDR2 YYNGEE. V was shortened by 7 bases and J by 7 bases, with 15 bases between the two germline ends.